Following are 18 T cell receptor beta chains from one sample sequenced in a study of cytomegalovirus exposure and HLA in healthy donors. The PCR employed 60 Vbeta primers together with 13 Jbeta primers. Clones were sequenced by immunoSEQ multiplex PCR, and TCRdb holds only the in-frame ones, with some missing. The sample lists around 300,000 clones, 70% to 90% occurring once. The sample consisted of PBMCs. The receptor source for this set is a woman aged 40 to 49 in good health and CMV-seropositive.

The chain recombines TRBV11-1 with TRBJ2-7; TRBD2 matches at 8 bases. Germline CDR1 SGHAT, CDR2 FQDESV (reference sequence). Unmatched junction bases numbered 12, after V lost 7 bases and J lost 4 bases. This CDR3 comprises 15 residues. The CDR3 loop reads CASTSPGAGGYEQYF. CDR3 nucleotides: TGTGCCAGCACCTCACCGGGCGCGGGAGGATACGAGCAGTACTTC.

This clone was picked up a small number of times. CDR3 region: CASSTAGTYNYGYTF. The DNA for the CDR3 is TGTGCCAGCAGCACCGCCGGGACATATAACTATGGCTACACCTTC. The rearrangement joins TRBV6-5 to TRBJ1-2; tentative D call: TRBD1 (6 bases). Germline-derived CDR1 and CDR2 are MNHEY and SVGAGI. V was shortened by 6 bases and J by 1 base, with 15 bases between the two germline ends. This CDR3 region has 15 residues.

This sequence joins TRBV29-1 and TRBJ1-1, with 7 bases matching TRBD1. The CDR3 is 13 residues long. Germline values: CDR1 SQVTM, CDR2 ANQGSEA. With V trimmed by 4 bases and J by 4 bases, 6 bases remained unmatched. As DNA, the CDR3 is TGCAGCGTTGTAAGGGGGCAAGTCACTGAAGCTTTCTTT. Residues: CSVVRGQVTEAFF. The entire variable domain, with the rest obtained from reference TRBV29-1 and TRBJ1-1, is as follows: SAVISQKPSRDICQRGTSLTIQCQVDSQVTMMFWYRQQPGQSLTLIATANQGSEATYESGFVIDKFPISRPNLTFSTLTVSNMSPEDSSIYLCSVVRGQVTEAFFGQGTRLTVV.

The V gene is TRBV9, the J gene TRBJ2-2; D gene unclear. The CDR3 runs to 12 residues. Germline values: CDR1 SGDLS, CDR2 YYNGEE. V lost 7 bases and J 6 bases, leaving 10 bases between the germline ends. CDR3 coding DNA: TGTGCCAGCTCCCGAGTTTCCGGGGAGCTGTTTTTT. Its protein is CASSRVSGELFF. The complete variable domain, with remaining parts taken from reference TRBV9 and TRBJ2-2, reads DSGVTQTPKHLITATGQRVTLRCSPRSGDLSVYWYQQSLDQGLQFLIQYYNGEERAKGNILERFSAQQFPDLHSELNLSSLELGDSALYFCASSRVSGELFFGEGSRLTVL.

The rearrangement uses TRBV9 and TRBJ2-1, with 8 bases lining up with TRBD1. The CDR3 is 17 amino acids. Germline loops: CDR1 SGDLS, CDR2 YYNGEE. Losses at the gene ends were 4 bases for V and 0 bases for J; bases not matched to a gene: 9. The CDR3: CASSPPTGVTSYNEQFF. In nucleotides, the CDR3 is TGTGCCAGCAGCCCTCCGACAGGGGTTACCTCCTACAATGAGCAGTTCTTC.

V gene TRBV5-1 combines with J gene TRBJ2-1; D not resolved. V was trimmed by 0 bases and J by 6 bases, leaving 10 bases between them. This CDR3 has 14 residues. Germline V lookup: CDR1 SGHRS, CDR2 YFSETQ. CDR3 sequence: CASSLGLASNEQFF. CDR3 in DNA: TGCGCCAGCAGCTTGGGATTAGCTTCCAATGAGCAGTTCTTC.

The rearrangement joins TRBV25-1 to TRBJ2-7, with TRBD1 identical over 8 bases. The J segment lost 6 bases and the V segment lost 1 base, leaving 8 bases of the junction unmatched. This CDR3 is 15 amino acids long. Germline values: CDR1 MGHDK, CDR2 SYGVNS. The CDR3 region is CASSEWRQGFSEQYF. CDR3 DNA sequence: TGTGCCAGCAGTGAATGGAGACAGGGGTTTTCCGAGCAGTACTTC.

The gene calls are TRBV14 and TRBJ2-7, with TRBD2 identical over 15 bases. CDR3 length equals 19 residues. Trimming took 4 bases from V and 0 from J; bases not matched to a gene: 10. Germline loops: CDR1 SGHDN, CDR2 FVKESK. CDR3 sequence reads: CASSPTTGLAGGSSYEQYF. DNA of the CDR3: TGTGCCAGCAGCCCGACCACGGGACTAGCGGGAGGTTCCTCCTACGAGCAGTACTTC. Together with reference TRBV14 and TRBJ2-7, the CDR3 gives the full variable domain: EAGVTQFPSHSVIEKGQTVTLRCDPISGHDNLYWYRRVMGKEIKFLLHFVKESKQDESGMPNNRFLAERTGGTYSTLKVQPAELEDSGVYFCASSPTTGLAGGSSYEQYFGPGTRLTVT.

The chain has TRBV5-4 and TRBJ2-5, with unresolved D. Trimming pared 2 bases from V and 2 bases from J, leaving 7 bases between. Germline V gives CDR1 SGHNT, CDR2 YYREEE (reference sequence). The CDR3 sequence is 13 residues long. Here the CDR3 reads CASSLFTQETQYF. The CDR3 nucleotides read TGTGCCAGCAGCTTATTTACACAAGAGACCCAGTACTTC.

The CDR3 loop reads CASSYREGPYEQYF. The DNA of the CDR3 is TGTGCCAGCAGTTACCGGGAGGGCCCCTACGAGCAGTACTTC. The J gene is TRBJ2-7, the V gene TRBV9, with TRBD2 identical over 8 bases. CDR1 and CDR2 (germline): SGDLS, YYNGEE. The trim removed 5 bases at V and 2 bases at J, leaving 6 bases unmatched. This CDR3 region has 14 residues.

CDR3 DNA: TGTGCCAGCAGCTCAATCTCCTACGAGCAGTACTTC. It yields the protein CASSSISYEQYF. The rearrangement joins TRBV5-6 to TRBJ2-7; D remains unclear. This CDR3 is built from 12 residues. Trimming left V 3 bases short and J 0 bases short, with 4 bases between. Germline V gene data show CDR1 as SGHDT and CDR2 as YYEEEE.

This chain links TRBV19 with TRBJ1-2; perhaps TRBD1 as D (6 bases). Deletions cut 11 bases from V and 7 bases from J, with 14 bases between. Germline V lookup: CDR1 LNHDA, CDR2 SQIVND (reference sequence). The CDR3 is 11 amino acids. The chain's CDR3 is CAVMGARGYTF. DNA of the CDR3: TGTGCCGTAATGGGGGCCCGTGGCTACACCTTC.

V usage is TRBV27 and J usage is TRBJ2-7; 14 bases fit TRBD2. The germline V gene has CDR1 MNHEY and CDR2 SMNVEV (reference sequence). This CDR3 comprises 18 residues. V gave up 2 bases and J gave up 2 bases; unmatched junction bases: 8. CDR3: CASSLREGLAGVPYEQYF. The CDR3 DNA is TGTGCCAGCAGTTTACGAGAGGGACTAGCGGGAGTGCCCTACGAGCAGTACTTC.

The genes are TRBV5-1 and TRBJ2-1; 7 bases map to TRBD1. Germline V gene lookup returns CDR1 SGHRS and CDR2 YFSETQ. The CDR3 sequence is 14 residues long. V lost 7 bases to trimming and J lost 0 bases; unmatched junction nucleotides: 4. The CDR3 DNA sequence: TGCGCCAGCCGTGGGACAGACTCCTACAATGAGCAGTTCTTC. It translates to CASRGTDSYNEQFF.

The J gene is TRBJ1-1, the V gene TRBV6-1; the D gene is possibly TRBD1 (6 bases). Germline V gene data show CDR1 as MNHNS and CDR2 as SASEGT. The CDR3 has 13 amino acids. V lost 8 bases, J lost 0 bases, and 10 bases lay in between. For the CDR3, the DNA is TGTGCCAGCCGAGGACAGCTGAACACTGAAGCTTTCTTT. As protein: CASRGQLNTEAFF.

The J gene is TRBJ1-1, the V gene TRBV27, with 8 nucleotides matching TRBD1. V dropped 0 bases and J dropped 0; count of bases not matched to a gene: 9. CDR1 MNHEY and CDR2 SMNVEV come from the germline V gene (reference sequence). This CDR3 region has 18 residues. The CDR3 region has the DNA TGTGCCAGCAGTTTATCAACCGGCAGGGGGCTTTTGAACACTGAAGCTTTCTTT. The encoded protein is CASSLSTGRGLLNTEAFF.

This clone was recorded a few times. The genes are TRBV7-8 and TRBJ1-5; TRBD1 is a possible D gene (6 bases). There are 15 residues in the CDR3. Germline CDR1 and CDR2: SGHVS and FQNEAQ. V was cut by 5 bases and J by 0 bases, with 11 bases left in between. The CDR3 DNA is TGTGCCAGCAGCCGGACAGTGTATAGCAATCAGCCCCAGCATTTT. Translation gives CASSRTVYSNQPQHF. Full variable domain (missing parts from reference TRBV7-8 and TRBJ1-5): GAGVSQSPRYKVAKRGQDVALRCDPISGHVSLFWYQQALGQGPEFLTYFQNEAQLDKSGLPSDRFFAERPEGSVSTLKIQRTQQEDSAVYLCASSRTVYSNQPQHFGDGTRLSIL.

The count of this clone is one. The CDR3 nucleotides are TGTGCCAGCAGTGTACCGAGCGACAGCCCTACTAACTATGGCTACACCTTC. Translated, it gives CASSVPSDSPTNYGYTF. The chain uses TRBV2 and TRBJ1-2; D may be TRBD1 (5 bases). The CDR3 runs 17 residues. The germline V gene encodes CDR1 SNHLY and CDR2 FYNNEI. V was cut by 4 bases and J by 0 bases, with 18 bases left in between.